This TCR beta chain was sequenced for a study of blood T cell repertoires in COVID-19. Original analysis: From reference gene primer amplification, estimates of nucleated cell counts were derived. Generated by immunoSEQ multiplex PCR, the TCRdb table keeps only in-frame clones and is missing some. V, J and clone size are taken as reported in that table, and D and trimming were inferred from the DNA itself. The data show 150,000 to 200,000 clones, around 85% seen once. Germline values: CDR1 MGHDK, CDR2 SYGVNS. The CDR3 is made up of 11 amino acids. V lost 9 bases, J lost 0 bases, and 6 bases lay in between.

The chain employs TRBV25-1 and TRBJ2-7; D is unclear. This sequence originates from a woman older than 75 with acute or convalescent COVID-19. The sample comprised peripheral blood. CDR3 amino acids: CASTTSYEQYF. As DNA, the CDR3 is TGTGCCAGTACTACCTCCTACGAGCAGTACTTC.